This T cell receptor beta chain comes out of a study of CD8 T cells in ankylosing spondylitis. Study observations and caveats: Ankylosing spondylitis blood appeared to be characterized by a TCR beta motif of several highly homologous variants.

TCRdb analysed the 5' RACE reads with MiXCR anew, one entry per CDR3 protein. The data show around 770,000 distinct CDR3 sequences, about 10% seen once. This clonotype came up a few times. Its antigen is undetermined. Sequencing used blood, either unsorted or a sorted T cell fraction (not recorded which). The clonotype originates from a male donor with ankylosing spondylitis.

The CDR3 DNA reads as TGTGCCAGCAGCCAAGGCCCCTCGGGACAGGATAATGAAAAACTGTTTTTT. This encodes CASSQGPSGQDNEKLFF. The gene calls are TRBV4-2 and TRBJ1-4, with 8 nucleotides matching TRBD1. CDR3 length: 17 amino acids. V shed 1 base and J 4 bases; nucleotides not matched to a gene: 8. Germline CDR1 reads LGHNA; CDR2 reads YNFKEQ.